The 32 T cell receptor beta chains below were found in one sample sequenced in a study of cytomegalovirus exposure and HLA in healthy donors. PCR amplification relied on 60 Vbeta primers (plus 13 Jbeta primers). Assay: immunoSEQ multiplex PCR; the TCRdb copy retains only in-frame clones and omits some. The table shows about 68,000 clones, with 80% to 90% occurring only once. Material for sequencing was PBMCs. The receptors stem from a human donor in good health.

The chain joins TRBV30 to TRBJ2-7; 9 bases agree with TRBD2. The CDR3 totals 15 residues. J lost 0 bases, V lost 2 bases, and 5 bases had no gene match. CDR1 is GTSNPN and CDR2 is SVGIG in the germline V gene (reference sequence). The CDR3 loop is CAWSRSGGNSYEQYF. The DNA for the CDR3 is TGTGCCTGGAGTAGGAGCGGGGGGAACTCCTACGAGCAGTACTTC.

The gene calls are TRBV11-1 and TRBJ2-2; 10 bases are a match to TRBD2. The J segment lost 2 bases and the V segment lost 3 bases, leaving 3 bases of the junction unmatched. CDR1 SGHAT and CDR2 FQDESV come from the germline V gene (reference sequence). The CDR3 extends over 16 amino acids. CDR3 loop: CASSFASGGNTGELFF. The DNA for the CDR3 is TGTGCCAGCAGCTTTGCTAGCGGGGGTAACACCGGGGAGCTGTTTTTT.

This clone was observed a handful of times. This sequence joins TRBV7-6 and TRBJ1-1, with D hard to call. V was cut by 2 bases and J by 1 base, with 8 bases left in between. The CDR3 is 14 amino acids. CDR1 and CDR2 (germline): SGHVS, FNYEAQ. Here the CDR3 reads CASSLFLENTEAFF. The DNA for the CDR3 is TGTGCCAGCAGCTTATTCTTAGAGAACACTGAAGCTTTCTTT.

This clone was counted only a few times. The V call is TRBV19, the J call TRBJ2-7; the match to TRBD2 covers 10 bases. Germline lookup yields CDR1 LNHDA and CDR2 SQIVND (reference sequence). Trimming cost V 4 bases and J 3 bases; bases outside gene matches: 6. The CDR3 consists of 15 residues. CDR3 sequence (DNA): TGTGCCAGTAGTACTCTAGCGGGGGAGATCTACGAGCAGTACTTC. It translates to CASSTLAGEIYEQYF.

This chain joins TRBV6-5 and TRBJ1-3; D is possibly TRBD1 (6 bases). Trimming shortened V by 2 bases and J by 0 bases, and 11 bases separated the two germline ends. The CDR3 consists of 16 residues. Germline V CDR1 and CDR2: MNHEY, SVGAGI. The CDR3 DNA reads TGTGCCAGCAGTTACGGGGGGGCCGGCTCTGGAAACACCATATATTTT. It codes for CASSYGGAGSGNTIYF.

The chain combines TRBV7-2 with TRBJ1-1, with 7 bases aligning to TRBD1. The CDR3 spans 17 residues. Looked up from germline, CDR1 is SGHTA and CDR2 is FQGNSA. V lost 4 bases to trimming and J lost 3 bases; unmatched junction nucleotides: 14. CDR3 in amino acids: CASSSRQGLGLYTEAFF. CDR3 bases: TGTGCCAGCAGCTCGCGACAGGGTCTGGGGCTGTACACTGAAGCTTTCTTT.

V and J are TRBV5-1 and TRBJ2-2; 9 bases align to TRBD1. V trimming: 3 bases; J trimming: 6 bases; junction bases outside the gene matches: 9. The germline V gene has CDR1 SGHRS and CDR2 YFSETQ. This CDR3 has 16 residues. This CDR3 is CASSSAGQGPAGELFF. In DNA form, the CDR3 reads TGCGCCAGCAGCTCTGCGGGACAGGGACCCGCCGGGGAGCTGTTTTTT.

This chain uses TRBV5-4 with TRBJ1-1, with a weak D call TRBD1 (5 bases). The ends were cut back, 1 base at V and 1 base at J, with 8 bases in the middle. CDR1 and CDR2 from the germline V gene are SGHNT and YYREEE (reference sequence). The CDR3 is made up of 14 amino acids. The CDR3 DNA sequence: TGTGCCAGCAGCTTGACAGGCCCGAACACTGAAGCTTTCTTT. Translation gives CASSLTGPNTEAFF.

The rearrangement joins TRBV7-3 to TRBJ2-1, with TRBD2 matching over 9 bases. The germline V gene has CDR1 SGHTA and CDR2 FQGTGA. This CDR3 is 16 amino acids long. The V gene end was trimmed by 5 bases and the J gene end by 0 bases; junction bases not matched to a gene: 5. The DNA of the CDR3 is TGTGCCAGCAGCACCCTAGCGGGAAGCTCCTACAATGAGCAGTTCTTC. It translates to CASSTLAGSSYNEQFF.

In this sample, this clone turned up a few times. This CDR3 reads CASSLSGAAYEQYF. The CDR3 DNA follows: TGCGCCAGCAGCCTTAGCGGGGCCGCCTACGAGCAGTACTTC. This rearrangement joins TRBV5-1 to TRBJ2-7, with 8 nucleotides matching TRBD2. This CDR3 has 14 residues. Trimming removed 4 bases from V and 2 bases from J; junction bases left unmatched: 5. The V gene's germline CDR1 is SGHRS and CDR2 YFSETQ.

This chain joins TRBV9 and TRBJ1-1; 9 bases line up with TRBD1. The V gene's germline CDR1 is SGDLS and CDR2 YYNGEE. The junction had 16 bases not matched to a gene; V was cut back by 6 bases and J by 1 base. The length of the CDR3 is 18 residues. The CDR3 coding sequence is TGTGCCAGCACGTTCGATATAACAGGGGGCGCCGGGAACACTGAAGCTTTCTTT. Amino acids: CASTFDITGGAGNTEAFF.

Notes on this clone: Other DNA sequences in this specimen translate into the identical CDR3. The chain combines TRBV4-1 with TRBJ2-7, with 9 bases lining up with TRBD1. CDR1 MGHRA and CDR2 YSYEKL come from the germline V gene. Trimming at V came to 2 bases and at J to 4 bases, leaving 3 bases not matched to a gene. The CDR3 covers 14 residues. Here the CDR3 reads CASSQPGQGYEQYF. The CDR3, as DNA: TGCGCCAGCAGCCAACCGGGACAGGGATACGAGCAGTACTTC.

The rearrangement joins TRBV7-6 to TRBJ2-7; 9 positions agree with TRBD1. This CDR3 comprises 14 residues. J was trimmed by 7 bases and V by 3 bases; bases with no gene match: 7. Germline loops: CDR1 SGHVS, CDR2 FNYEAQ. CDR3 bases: TGTGCCAGCAGCTTCAGGGACAGGGATGGTGAGCAGTACTTC. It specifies CASSFRDRDGEQYF.

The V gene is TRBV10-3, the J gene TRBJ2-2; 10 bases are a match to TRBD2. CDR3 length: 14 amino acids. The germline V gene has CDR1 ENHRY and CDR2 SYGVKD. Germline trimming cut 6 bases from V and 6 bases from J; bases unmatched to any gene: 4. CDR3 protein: CAIRGTSEAGELFF. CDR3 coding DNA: TGTGCCATCAGGGGGACTAGCGAAGCCGGGGAGCTGTTTTTT.

The CDR3 spells CATRPRTANEKLFF. CDR3 sequence (DNA): TGTGCCACCCGTCCTCGGACAGCTAATGAAAAACTGTTTTTT. This sequence joins TRBV27 and TRBJ1-4; perhaps TRBD1 as D (6 bases). Trimming took off 10 bases at V and 3 bases at J, with 15 bases between the two ends. The CDR3 totals 14 residues. Germline V gene sequence: CDR1 MNHEY, CDR2 SMNVEV (reference sequence).

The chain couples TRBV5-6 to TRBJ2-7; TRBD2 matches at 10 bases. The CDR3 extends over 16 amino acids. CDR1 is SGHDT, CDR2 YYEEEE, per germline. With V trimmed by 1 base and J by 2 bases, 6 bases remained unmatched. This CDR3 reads CASSLPGLAVPYEQYF. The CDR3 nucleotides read TGTGCCAGCAGCTTGCCCGGACTAGCGGTACCCTACGAGCAGTACTTC.

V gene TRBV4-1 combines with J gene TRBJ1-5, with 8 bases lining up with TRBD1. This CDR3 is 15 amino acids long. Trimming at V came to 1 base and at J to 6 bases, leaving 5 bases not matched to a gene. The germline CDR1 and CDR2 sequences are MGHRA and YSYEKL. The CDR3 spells CASSQVTGTGQPQHF. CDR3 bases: TGCGCCAGCAGCCAAGTCACAGGGACAGGTCAGCCCCAGCATTTT.

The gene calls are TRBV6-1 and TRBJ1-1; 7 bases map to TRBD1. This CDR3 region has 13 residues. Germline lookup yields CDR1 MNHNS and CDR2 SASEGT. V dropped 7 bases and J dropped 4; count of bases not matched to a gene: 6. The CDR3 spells CASNRQGSTEAFF. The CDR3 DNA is TGTGCCAGCAACCGACAGGGTAGCACTGAAGCTTTCTTT.

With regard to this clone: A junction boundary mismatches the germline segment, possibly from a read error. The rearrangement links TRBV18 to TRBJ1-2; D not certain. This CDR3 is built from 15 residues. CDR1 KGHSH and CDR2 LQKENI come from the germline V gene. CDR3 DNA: TGTGCCAGCTCACCGCAACAGTATTTTTCCTATGGCTACCCCTTC. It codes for CASSPQQYFSYGYPF.

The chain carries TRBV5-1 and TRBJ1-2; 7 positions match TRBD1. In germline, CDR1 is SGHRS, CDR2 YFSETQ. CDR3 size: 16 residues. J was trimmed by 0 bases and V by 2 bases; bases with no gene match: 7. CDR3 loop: CASSLKTGPTNYGYTF. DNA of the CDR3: TGCGCCAGCAGCTTAAAGACAGGGCCGACTAACTATGGCTACACCTTC.

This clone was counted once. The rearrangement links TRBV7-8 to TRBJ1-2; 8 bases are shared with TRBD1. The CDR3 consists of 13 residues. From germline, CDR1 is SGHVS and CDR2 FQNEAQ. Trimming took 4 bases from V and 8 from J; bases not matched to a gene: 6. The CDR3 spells CASSYRTGNGYTF. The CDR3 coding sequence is TGTGCCAGCAGCTACCGGACAGGGAACGGCTACACCTTC.

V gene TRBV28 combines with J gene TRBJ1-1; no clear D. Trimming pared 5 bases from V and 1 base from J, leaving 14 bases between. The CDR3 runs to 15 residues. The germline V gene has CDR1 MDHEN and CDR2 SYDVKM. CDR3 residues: CASSPFGGRNTEAFF. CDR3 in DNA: TGTGCCAGCAGTCCCTTTGGAGGACGGAACACTGAAGCTTTCTTT.

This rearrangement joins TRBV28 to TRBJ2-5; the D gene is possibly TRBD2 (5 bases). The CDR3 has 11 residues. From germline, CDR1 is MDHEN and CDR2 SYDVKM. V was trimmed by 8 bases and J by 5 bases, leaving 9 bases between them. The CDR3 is CASAGDETQYF. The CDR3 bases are TGTGCCAGCGCCGGGGATGAGACCCAGTACTTC.

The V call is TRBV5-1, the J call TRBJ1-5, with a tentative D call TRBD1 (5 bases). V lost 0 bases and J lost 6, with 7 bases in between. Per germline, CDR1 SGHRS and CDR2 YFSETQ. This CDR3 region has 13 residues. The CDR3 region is CASSLAGLQPQHF. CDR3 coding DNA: TGCGCCAGCAGCTTGGCAGGGCTTCAGCCCCAGCATTTT.

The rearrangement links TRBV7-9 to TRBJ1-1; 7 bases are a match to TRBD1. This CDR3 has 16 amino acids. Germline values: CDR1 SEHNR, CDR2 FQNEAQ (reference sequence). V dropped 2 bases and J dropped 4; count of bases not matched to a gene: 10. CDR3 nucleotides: TGTGCCAGCAGCTTAAGGGCGGGGCAGGGGGGCACTGAAGCTTTCTTT. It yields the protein CASSLRAGQGGTEAFF.

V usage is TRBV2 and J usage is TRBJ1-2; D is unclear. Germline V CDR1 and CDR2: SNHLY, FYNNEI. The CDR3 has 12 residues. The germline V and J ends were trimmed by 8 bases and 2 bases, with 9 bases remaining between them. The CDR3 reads CASGLENYGYTF. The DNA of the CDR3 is TGTGCCAGCGGGCTGGAAAACTATGGCTACACCTTC. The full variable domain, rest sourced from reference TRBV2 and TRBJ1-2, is EPEVTQTPSHQVTQMGQEVILRCVPISNHLYFYWYRQILGQKVEFLVSFYNNEISEKSEIFDDQFSVERPDGSNFTLKIRSTKLEDSAMYFCASGLENYGYTFGSGTRLTVV.

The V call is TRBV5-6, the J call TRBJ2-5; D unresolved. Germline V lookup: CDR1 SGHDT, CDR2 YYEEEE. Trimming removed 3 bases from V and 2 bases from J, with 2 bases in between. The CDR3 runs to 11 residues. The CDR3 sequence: CASSSQETQYF. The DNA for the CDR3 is TGTGCCAGCAGCTCACAAGAGACCCAGTACTTC.

This CDR3 reads CASSRAGSDTQYF. The CDR3 coding sequence is TGTGCCAGCAGCCGAGCGGGGTCAGATACGCAGTATTTT. V usage is TRBV7-2 and J usage is TRBJ2-3, with 7 positions matching TRBD2. V lost 5 bases, J lost 4 bases, and 3 bases stayed unmatched. Germline-derived CDR1 and CDR2 are SGHTA and FQGNSA. The CDR3 runs 13 residues.

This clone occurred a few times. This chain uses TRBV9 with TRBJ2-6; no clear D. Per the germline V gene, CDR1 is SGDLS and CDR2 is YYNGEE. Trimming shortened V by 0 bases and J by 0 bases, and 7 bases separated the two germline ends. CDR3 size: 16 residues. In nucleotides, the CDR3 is TGTGCCAGCAGCGTAGTACTAAGCTCTGGGGCCAACGTCCTGACTTTC. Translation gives CASSVVLSSGANVLTF.

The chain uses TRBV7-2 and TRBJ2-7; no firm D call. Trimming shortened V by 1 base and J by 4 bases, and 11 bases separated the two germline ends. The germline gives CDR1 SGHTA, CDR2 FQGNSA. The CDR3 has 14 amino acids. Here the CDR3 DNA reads TGTGCCAGCAGCTTAGGTCGGTCACCTTACGAGCAGTACTTC. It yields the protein CASSLGRSPYEQYF.

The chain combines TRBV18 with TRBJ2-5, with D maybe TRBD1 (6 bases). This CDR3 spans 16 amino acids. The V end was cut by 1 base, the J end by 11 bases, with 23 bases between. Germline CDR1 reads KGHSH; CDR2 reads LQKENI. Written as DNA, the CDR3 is TGTGCCAGCTCACCACTGTCGGGGACCGGCAAGGGGGAGCAGTACTTC. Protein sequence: CASSPLSGTGKGEQYF.

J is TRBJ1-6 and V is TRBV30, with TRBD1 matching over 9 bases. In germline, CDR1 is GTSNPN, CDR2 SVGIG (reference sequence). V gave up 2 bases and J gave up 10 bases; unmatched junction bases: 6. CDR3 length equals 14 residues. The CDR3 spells CAWSRDRENSPLHF. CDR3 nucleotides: TGTGCCTGGAGTAGGGACAGGGAGAACTCACCCCTCCACTTT.